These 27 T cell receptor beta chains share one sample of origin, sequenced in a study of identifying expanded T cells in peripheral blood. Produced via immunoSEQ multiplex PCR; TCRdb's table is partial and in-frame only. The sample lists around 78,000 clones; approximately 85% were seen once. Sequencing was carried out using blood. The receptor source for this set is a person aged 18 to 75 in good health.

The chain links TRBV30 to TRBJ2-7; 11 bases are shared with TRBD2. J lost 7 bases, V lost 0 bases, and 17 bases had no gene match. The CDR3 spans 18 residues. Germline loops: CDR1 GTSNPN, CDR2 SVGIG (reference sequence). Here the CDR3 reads CAWSVSGSGRAGSGEQYF. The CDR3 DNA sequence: TGTGCCTGGAGTGTAAGCGGTAGCGGGAGGGCAGGGTCCGGGGAGCAGTACTTC.

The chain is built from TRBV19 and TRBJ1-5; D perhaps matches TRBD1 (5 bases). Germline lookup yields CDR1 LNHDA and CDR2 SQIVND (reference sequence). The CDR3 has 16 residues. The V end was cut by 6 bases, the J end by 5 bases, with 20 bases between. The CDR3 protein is CASSELGGRMDQPQHF. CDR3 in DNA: TGTGCCAGTAGCGAACTCGGGGGGAGGATGGATCAGCCCCAGCATTTT.

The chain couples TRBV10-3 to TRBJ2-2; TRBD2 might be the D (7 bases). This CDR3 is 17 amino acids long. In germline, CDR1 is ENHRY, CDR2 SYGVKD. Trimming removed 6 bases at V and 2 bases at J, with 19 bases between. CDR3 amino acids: CAIRTGGLAENTGELFF. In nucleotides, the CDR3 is TGTGCCATCAGGACCGGGGGGCTAGCGGAAAACACCGGGGAGCTGTTTTTT.

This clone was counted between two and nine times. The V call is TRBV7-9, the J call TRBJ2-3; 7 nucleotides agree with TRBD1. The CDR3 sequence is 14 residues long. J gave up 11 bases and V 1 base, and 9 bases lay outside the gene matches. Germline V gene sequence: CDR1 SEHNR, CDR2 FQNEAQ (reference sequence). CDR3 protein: CASSLEEGRGMQYF. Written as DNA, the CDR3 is TGTGCCAGCAGCTTAGAGGAAGGCAGGGGGATGCAGTATTTT.

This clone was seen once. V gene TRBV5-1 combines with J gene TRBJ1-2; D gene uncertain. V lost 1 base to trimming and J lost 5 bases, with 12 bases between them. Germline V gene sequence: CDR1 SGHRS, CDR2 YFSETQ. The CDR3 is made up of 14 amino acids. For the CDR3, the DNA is TGCGCCAGCAGCTTGTACGGGGTGGGATATGGCTACACCTTC. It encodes CASSLYGVGYGYTF.

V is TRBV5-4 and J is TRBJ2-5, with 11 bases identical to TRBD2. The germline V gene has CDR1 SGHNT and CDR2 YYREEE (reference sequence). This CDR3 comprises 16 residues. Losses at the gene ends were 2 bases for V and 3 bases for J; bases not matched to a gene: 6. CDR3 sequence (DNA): TGTGCCAGCAGCTTAAATAGCGGGAGGGCCGAAGAGACCCAGTACTTC. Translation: CASSLNSGRAEETQYF.

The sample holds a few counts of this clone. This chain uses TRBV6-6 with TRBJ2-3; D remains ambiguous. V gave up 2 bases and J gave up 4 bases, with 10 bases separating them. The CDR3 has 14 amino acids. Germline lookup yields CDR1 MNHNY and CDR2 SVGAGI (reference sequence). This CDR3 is CASSYRGPADTQYF. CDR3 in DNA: TGTGCCAGCAGTTACCGCGGACCAGCAGATACGCAGTATTTT.

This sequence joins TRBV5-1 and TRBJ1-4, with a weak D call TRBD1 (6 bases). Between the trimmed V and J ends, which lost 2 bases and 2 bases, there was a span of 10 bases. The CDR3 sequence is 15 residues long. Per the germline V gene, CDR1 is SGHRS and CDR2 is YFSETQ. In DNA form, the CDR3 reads TGCGCCAGCAGCTTCGGGGGCGTCACTAATGAAAAACTGTTTTTT. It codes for CASSFGGVTNEKLFF.

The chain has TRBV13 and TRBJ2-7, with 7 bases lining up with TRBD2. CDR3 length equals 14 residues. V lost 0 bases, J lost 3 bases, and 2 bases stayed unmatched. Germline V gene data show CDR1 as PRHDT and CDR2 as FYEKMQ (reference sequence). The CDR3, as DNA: TGTGCCAGCAGCTTAGGAGGGAGGGTCTACGAGCAGTACTTC. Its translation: CASSLGGRVYEQYF.

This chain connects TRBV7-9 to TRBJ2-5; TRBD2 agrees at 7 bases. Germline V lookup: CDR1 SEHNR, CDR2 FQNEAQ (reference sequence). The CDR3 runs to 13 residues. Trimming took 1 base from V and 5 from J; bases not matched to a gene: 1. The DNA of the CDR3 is TGTGCCAGCAGCTTAGGGGAGGGGGAGACCCAGTACTTC. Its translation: CASSLGEGETQYF.

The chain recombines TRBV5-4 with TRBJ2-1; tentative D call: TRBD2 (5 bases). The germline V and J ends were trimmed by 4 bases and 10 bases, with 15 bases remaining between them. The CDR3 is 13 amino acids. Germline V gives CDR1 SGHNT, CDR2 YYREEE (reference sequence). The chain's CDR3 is CASSASVGGEQFF. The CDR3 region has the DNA TGTGCCAGCAGCGCGTCCGTTGGCGGGGAGCAGTTCTTC.

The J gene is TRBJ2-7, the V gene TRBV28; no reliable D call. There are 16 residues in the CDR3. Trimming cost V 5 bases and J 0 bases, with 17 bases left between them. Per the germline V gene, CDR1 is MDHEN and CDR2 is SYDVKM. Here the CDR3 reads CASSTRTLASSYEQYF. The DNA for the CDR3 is TGTGCCAGCAGTACACGGACGCTCGCCAGCTCCTACGAGCAGTACTTC.

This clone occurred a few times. This CDR3 is CASTWTGVTEAFF. DNA for the CDR3: TGTGCCAGTACGTGGACAGGGGTGACTGAAGCTTTCTTT. This chain connects TRBV19 to TRBJ1-1, with 9 bases lining up with TRBD1. The CDR3 sequence is 13 residues long. Germline V gene lookup returns CDR1 LNHDA and CDR2 SQIVND (reference sequence). Trimming at V came to 7 bases and at J to 5 bases, leaving 5 bases not matched to a gene.

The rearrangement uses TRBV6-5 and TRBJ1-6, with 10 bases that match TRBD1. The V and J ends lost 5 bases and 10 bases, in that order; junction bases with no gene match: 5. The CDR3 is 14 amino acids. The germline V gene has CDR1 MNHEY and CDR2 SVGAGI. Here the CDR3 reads CASSRGQGLSPLHF. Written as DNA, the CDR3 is TGTGCCAGCAGTCGGGGACAGGGGTTGTCACCCCTCCACTTT.

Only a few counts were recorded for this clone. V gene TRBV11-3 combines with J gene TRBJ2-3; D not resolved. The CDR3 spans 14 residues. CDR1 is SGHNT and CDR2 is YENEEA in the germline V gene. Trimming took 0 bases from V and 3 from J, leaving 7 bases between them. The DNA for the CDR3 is TGTGCCAGCAGCTTAGAGACGGCTACAGATACGCAGTATTTT. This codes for CASSLETATDTQYF.

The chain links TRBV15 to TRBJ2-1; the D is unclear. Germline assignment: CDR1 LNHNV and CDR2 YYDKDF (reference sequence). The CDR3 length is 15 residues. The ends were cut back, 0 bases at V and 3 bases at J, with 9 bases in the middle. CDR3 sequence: CATSREAIGYNEQFF. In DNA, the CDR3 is TGTGCCACCAGCAGAGAGGCAATTGGCTACAATGAGCAGTTCTTC.

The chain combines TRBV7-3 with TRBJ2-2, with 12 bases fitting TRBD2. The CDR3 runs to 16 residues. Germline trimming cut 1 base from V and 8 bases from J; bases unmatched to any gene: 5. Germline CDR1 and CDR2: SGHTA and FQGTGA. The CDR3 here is CASSLKTSGSFGELFF. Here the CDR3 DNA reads TGTGCCAGCAGCTTAAAGACTAGCGGGAGTTTTGGGGAGCTGTTTTTT.

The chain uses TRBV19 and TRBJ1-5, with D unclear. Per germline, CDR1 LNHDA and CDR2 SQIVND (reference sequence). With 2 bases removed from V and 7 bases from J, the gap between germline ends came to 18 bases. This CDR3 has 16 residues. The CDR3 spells CASSIIPGPSGQPQHF. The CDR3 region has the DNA TGTGCCAGTAGTATAATTCCAGGACCTTCCGGCCAGCCCCAGCATTTT.

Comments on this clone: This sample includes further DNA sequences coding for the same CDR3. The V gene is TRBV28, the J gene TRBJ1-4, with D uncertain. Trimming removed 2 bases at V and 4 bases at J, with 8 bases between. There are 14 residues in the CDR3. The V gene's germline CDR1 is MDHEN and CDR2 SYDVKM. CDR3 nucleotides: TGTGCCAGCAGTTTAGGCCAGTTTAATGAAAAACTGTTTTTT. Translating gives CASSLGQFNEKLFF.

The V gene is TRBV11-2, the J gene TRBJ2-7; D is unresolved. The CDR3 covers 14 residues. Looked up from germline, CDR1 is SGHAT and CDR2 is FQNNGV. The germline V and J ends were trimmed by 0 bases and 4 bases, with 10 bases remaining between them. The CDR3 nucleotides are TGTGCCAGCAGCTTAGATCCCCAGTCTTACGAGCAGTACTTC. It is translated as CASSLDPQSYEQYF.

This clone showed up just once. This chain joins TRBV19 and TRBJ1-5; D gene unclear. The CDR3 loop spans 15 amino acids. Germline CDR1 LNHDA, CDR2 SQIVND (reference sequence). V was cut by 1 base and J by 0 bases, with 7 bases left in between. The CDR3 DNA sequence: TGTGCCAGTAGTATAGCTCAGCTTAGCAATCAGCCCCAGCATTTT. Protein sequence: CASSIAQLSNQPQHF.

CDR3 in amino acids: CASSVYREASEQYF. CDR3 coding DNA: TGTGCCAGCAGTGTTTACAGGGAGGCCTCCGAGCAGTACTTC. This chain links TRBV14 with TRBJ2-7; perhaps D is TRBD1 or TRBD2 (6 bases each). The V end lost 6 bases, the J end lost 6 bases, and 18 bases lay between the germline ends. Germline V gene sequence: CDR1 SGHDN, CDR2 FVKESK. This CDR3 has 14 amino acids. Full variable domain (rest looked up from reference TRBV14 and TRBJ2-7): EAGVTQFPSHSVIEKGQTVTLRCDPISGHDNLYWYRRVMGKEIKFLLHFVKESKQDESGMPNNRFLAERTGGTYSTLKVQPAELEDSGVYFCASSVYREASEQYFGPGTRLTVT.

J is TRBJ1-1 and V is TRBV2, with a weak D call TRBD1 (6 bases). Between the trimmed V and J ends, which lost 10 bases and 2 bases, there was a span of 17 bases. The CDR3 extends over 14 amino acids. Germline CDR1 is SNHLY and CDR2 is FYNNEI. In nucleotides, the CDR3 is TGTGCCACAGACGAGGACAGCAGTAACACTGAAGCTTTCTTT. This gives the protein CATDEDSSNTEAFF.

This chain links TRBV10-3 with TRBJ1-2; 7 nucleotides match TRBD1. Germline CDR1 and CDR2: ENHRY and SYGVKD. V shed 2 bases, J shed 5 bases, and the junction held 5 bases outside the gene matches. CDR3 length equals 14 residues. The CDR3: CAISEIDRVYGYTF. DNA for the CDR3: TGTGCCATCAGTGAGATAGACAGGGTATATGGCTACACCTTC.

CDR3: CASSQVDWGEYEEKLFF. The CDR3 DNA follows: TGCGCCAGCAGCCAAGTCGACTGGGGGGAGTACGAAGAAAAACTGTTTTTT. The chain uses TRBV4-1 and TRBJ1-4; TRBD1 might be the D (5 bases). Germline V CDR1 and CDR2: MGHRA, YSYEKL. CDR3 length: 17 residues. Trimming took 1 base from V and 8 from J, leaving 20 bases between them.

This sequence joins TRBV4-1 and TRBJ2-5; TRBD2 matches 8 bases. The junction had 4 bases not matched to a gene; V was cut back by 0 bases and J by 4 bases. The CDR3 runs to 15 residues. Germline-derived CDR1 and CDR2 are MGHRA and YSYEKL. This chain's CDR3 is CASSQEELAGETQYF. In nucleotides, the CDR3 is TGCGCCAGCAGCCAAGAAGAGCTAGCGGGAGAGACCCAGTACTTC.

The CDR3 loop reads CASSVGGTSINEQFF. In DNA, the CDR3 is TGTGCCAGCAGCGTGGGCGGGACTAGCATTAATGAGCAGTTCTTC. V usage is TRBV5-4 and J usage is TRBJ2-1; 9 nucleotides align to TRBD2. CDR3 length equals 15 residues. In germline, CDR1 is SGHNT, CDR2 YYREEE (reference sequence). V lost 4 bases and J lost 7; bases outside the gene matches: 9.